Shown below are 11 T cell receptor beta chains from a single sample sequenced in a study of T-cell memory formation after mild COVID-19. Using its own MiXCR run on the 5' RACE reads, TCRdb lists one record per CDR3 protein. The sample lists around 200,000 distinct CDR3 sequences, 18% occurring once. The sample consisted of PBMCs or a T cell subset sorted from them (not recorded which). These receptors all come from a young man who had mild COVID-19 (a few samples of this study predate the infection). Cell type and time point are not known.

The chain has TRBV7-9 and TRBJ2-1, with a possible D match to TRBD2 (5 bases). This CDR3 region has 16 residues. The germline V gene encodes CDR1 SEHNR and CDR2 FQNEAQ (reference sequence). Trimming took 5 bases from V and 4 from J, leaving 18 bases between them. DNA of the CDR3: TGTGCCAGCAGCCCGAGCGGTACCCCGCGGTACAATGAGCAGTTCTTC. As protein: CASSPSGTPRYNEQFF.

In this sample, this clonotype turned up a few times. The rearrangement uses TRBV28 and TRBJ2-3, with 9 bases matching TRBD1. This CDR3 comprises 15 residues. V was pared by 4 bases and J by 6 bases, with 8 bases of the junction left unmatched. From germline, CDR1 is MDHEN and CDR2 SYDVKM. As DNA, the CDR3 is TGTGCCAGCAGTTCCCTCCGGGACAGGGCCGATACGCAGTATTTT. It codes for CASSSLRDRADTQYF.

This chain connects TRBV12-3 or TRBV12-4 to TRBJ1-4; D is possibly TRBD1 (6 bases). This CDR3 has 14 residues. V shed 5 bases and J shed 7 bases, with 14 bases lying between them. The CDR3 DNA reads TGTGCCAGCAGTCTGAGGGGGGGGCCTGAAAAACTGTTTTTT. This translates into CASSLRGGPEKLFF.

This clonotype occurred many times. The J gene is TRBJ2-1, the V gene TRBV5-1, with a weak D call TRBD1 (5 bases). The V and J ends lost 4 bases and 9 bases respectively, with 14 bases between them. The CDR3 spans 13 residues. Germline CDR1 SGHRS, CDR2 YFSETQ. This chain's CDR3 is CASSPREKGEQFF. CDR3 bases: TGCGCCAGCAGCCCCAGGGAAAAGGGTGAGCAGTTCTTC.

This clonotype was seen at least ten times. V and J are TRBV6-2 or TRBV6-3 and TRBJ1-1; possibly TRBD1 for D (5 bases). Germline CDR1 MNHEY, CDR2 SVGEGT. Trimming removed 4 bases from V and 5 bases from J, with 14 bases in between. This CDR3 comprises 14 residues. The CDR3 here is CASSFPGWETEAFF. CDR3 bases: TGTGCCAGCAGTTTTCCAGGGTGGGAGACTGAAGCTTTCTTT.

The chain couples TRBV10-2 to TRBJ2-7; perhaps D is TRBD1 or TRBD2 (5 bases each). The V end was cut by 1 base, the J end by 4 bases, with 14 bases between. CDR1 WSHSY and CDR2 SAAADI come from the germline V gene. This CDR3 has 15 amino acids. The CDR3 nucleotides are TGCGCCAGCAGTGAGTATGGGGACCGGGCTTACGAGCAGTACGTC. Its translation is CASSEYGDRAYEQYV.

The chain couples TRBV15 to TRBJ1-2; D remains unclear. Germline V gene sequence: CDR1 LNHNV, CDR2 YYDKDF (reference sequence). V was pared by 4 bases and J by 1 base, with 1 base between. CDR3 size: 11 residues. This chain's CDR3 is CATSNNYGYTF. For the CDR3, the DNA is TGTGCCACCAGCAATAACTATGGCTACACCTTC.

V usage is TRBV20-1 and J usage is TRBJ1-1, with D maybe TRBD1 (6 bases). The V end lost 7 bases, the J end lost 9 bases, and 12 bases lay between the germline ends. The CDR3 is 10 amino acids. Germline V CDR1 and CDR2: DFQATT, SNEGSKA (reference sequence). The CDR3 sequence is CSVGGEKAFF. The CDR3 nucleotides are TGCAGTGTAGGGGGAGAAAAAGCTTTCTTT.

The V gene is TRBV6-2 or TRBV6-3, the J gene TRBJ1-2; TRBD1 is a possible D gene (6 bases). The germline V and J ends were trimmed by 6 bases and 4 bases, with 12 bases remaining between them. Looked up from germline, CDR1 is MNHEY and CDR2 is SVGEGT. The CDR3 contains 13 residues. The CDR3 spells CASSQTGFYGYTF. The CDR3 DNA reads TGTGCCAGCAGCCAGACAGGCTTCTATGGCTACACCTTC.

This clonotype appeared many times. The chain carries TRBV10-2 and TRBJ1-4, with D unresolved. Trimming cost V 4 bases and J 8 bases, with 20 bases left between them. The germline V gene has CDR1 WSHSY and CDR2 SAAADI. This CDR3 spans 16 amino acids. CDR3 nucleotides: TGCGCCAGCAGTGCGGTAGGAGGGCGAGGAGGGGAAAAACTGTTTTTT. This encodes CASSAVGGRGGEKLFF.

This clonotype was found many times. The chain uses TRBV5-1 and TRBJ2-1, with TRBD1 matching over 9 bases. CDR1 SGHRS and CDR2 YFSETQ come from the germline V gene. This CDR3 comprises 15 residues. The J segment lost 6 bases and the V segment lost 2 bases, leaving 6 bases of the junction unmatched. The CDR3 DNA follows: TGCGCCAGCAGCTTTACGGGACAGGGTATCAATGAGCAGTTCTTC. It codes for CASSFTGQGINEQFF.